This T cell receptor beta chain was identified in a study of blood T cell repertoires in COVID-19. Study summary: Researchers got acute and convalescent COVID-19 samples from the United States, Italy and Spain. The cDNA or gDNA used as material had been derived from T cells, B-cell-depleted T cells, or PBMCs.

Authors' methods: Amplification of reference gene primers was used by the study to estimate nucleated cell counts. TCRdb's table, derived via immunoSEQ multiplex PCR, lists solely in-frame clones and lacks some. D and trimming were read from the DNA, whereas the V and J calls and clone size are those reported in that table. Of 100,000 or so clones listed, around 85% are singletons. Germline loops: CDR1 MNHEY, CDR2 SVGEGT. The length of the CDR3 is 14 residues. V dropped 2 bases and J dropped 1 base, with 8 bases sitting between them. The sequence derives from a man in his forties or fifties with active or convalescent COVID-19. The source material was peripheral blood. The J gene is TRBJ2-5, the V gene TRBV6-2 or TRBV6-3; D is unclear. CDR3 in amino acids: CASSYKNTQETQYF. The CDR3 bases are TGTGCCAGCAGTTACAAAAACACCCAAGAGACCCAGTACTTC.